This T cell receptor (beta chain) was recovered during a study of vaccination and CD4 T cells after COVID-19. About the study: Post-COVID samples had a sampling time that fell a median around 100 days after diagnosis (range 35 to 161).

Treatment of the sample: approximately nine-day PBMC culture with coronavirus spike peptide pools or control peptides (ViraFEST assay). Gathered ahead of the COVID-19 pandemic (2011-2018) were the CD4+ T cells of the unexposed donor. This clonotype was observed a handful of times. Its matching antigen is unknown. Germline loops: CDR1 MNHNS, CDR2 SASEGT. This CDR3 is built from 16 residues. J gave up 1 base and V 8 bases, and 7 bases lay outside the gene matches. Whole-study results and caveats: The rise in median SARS-CoV-2-reactive clonotypes, from around 19 to 38, was not significant. It was observed that, in convalescent patients, a median 86.3% of reactive clones arose only post-vaccination.

Scientists ran DNA taken from cultured CD4+ T cells through the Oncomine TCR Beta short-read assay for sequencing. TCRdb re-derived calls from the PCR reads in MiXCR, one entry per CDR3 protein. This sample yields several thousand distinct CDR3 sequences, of which over 35% are seen a single time; roughly 40% belongs to the top ten. This clonotype was sampled from a human donor in good health. Sample: CD4+ T cells from blood, cultured in vitro. The chain couples TRBV6-1 to TRBJ2-7; 14 nucleotides agree with TRBD2. The CDR3 here is CASLGLAGVGSYEQYF. The CDR3 bases are TGTGCCAGCCTGGGACTAGCGGGGGTAGGTTCCTACGAGCAGTACTTC.